These 7 T cell receptor beta chains were all obtained from the same sample, sequenced in a study of T cell responses to AZD1222 COVID-19 vaccine (dated by TCRdb to about 2021). Receptors were amplified or captured by the immunoSEQ multiplex PCR assay. TCRdb stores this immuneACCESS table with in-frame sequences only. Part of the clones is absent; in the studies checked, under half of the shortfall reflects unresolved V genes, and no reason is known for the rest. The sample table lists about 120,000 clones, about 90% of them with a count of one. Jointly, the top ten make up 1.7% of the sample. The time point label, read with the paper, signifies: baseline before first vaccination. This material consisted of peripheral blood, taken on day 0 of AZD1222 vaccination. The receptors come from an adult in good health.

V is TRBV4-1 and J is TRBJ2-7; D could derive from TRBD1 or TRBD2 (5 bases each). Trimming took off 8 bases at V and 4 bases at J, with 27 bases between the two ends. Germline CDR1 MGHRA, CDR2 YSYEKL. This CDR3 comprises 17 residues. Here the CDR3 DNA reads TGCGCCAGCTGTCTCACACCCGGGGCCAGGGTGGGATACGAGCAGTACGTC. As protein: CASCLTPGARVGYEQYV.

V and J are TRBV3-1 (or the pseudogene TRBV3-2) and TRBJ1-2, with a possible D match to TRBD1 (6 bases). CDR1 is LGHDT and CDR2 is YNNKEL in the germline V gene (reference sequence). Trimming removed 4 bases at V and 3 bases at J, with 18 bases between. The CDR3 runs to 16 residues. The CDR3 region has the DNA TGTGCCAGCAGCCCTATTCTGACCGGGACACACTATGGCTACACCTTC. Translated: CASSPILTGTHYGYTF.

This chain links TRBV19 with TRBJ2-1, with 13 nucleotides matching TRBD2. Germline V gene lookup returns CDR1 LNHDA and CDR2 SQIVND (reference sequence). V shed 5 bases and J 7 bases; nucleotides not matched to a gene: 5. This CDR3 has 15 amino acids. The CDR3 loop is CASSQLAGGQNEQFF. CDR3 nucleotide sequence: TGTGCCAGTAGTCAACTAGCGGGGGGGCAAAATGAGCAGTTCTTC.

This rearrangement joins TRBV6-5 to TRBJ1-1; 8 bases agree with TRBD1. Per germline, CDR1 MNHEY and CDR2 SVGAGI. The CDR3 runs 16 residues. V lost 0 bases, J lost 4 bases, and 7 bases stayed unmatched. This chain's CDR3 is CASSYSLTTGGTEAFF. Written as DNA, the CDR3 is TGTGCCAGCAGTTACTCGCTTACAACAGGGGGCACTGAAGCTTTCTTT.

The chain recombines TRBV5-1 with TRBJ1-4; D is perhaps TRBD1 (6 bases). The ends were cut back, 2 bases at V and 1 base at J, with 15 bases in the middle. Germline CDR1 reads SGHRS; CDR2 reads YFSETQ. The CDR3 contains 17 residues. The CDR3 nucleotides read TGCGCCAGCAGCTTAATGATCGGAGGGGGAACTAATGAAAAACTGTTTTTT. It specifies CASSLMIGGGTNEKLFF.

The J gene is TRBJ2-3, the V gene TRBV4-1; D possibly corresponds to TRBD2 (7 bases). The CDR3 consists of 19 residues. Between the trimmed V and J ends, which lost 3 bases and 4 bases, there was a span of 26 bases. CDR1 and CDR2 (germline): MGHRA, YSYEKL. This CDR3 is CASSQTPVRGGLGPDTQYF. DNA of the CDR3: TGCGCCAGCAGCCAGACCCCTGTGAGGGGGGGCCTCGGGCCAGATACGCAGTATTTT.

The chain combines TRBV4-1 with TRBJ2-1, with TRBD2 identical over 7 bases. CDR1 and CDR2 from the germline V gene are MGHRA and YSYEKL. V dropped 4 bases and J dropped 0; count of bases not matched to a gene: 3. This CDR3 is 15 amino acids long. The CDR3 DNA is TGCGCCAGCAGCCCAGCGGGGCGCTCCTACAATGAGCAGTTCTTC. Its translation is CASSPAGRSYNEQFF.